The 30 T cell receptor beta chains listed next were all sequenced from one sample in a study of shared clonotypes between healthy human individuals. Data came from immunoSEQ multiplex PCR; TCRdb stores just in-frame clones and leaves some out. The sample carries roughly 2.2 million clones, approximately 93% recorded once. The sequencing sample was made of naive CD4+ T cells from PBMCs. Described subset: CD45RA+ positively selected. The receptors were gathered from a man younger than 30 in good health. Some clones in this sample may be carry-over from other donors' samples.

V gene TRBV27 combines with J gene TRBJ2-7; TRBD1 agrees at 7 bases. V was pared by 6 bases and J by 2 bases, with 10 bases of the junction left unmatched. Germline V gene data show CDR1 as MNHEY and CDR2 as SMNVEV (reference sequence). CDR3 length: 15 amino acids. The CDR3 region is CASRGTGQLAYEQYF. Here the CDR3 DNA reads TGTGCCAGCAGGGGAACGGGACAGTTAGCCTACGAGCAGTACTTC.

The rearrangement joins TRBV5-4 to TRBJ2-2, with D possibly being TRBD2 (6 bases). V was pared by 0 bases and J by 1 base, with 13 bases between. The CDR3 consists of 17 residues. Germline V lookup: CDR1 SGHNT, CDR2 YYREEE (reference sequence). The CDR3 protein is CASSLGLAELNTGELFF. The CDR3 nucleotides are TGTGCCAGCAGCTTGGGGTTAGCGGAGCTGAACACCGGGGAGCTGTTTTTT.

The gene calls are TRBV28 and TRBJ2-1; D call uncertain. The CDR3 runs to 14 residues. Germline CDR1 MDHEN, CDR2 SYDVKM. V was trimmed by 10 bases and J by 4 bases, leaving 17 bases between them. The chain's CDR3 is CATLTDKVYNEQFF. The CDR3 bases are TGTGCCACCCTGACTGATAAGGTATACAATGAGCAGTTCTTC. Full variable domain (rest looked up from reference TRBV28 and TRBJ2-1): DVKVTQSSRYLVKRTGEKVFLECVQDMDHENMFWYRQDPGLGLRLIYFSYDVKMKEKGDIPEGYSVSREKKERFSLILESASTNQTSMYLCATLTDKVYNEQFFGPGTRLTVL.

This clone was seen once. The rearrangement joins TRBV19 to TRBJ2-2, with 7 bases lining up with TRBD1. With 6 bases clipped from V and 2 bases from J, the junction kept 15 bases outside the gene matches. Germline V gene lookup returns CDR1 LNHDA and CDR2 SQIVND (reference sequence). The CDR3 length is 18 residues. CDR3 protein: CASRRGGRGTLNTGELFF. DNA for the CDR3: TGTGCCAGTAGACGAGGGGGCAGGGGAACACTAAACACCGGGGAGCTGTTTTTT.

In this sample, this clone turned up a few times. Other DNA sequences in the sample encode the same CDR3. This sequence joins TRBV2 and TRBJ1-5, with no clear D. The CDR3 extends over 11 amino acids. The germline gives CDR1 SNHLY, CDR2 FYNNEI. V lost 6 bases to trimming and J lost 4 bases, with 4 bases between them. CDR3: CASRDNQPQHF. The CDR3 DNA reads as TGTGCCAGCAGGGATAATCAGCCCCAGCATTTT.

V gene TRBV2 combines with J gene TRBJ2-3; 7 bases match TRBD2. The CDR3 consists of 20 residues. The germline V gene encodes CDR1 SNHLY and CDR2 FYNNEI. Unmatched junction bases numbered 20, after V lost 4 bases and J lost 1 base. CDR3 residues: CASSVSILSRGTTRTDTQYF. DNA of the CDR3: TGTGCCAGCAGTGTGAGTATTTTGAGCCGTGGGACTACCCGCACAGATACGCAGTATTTT.

The rearrangement uses TRBV5-1 and TRBJ1-2; D is ambiguous. Germline values: CDR1 SGHRS, CDR2 YFSETQ. The CDR3 loop spans 16 amino acids. Trimming pared 0 bases from V and 2 bases from J, leaving 14 bases between. This CDR3 reads CASSLADGLENYGYTF. For the CDR3, the DNA is TGCGCCAGCAGCTTGGCGGATGGCCTAGAAAACTATGGCTACACCTTC.

The J gene is TRBJ2-7, the V gene TRBV7-9; D possibly uses TRBD1 or TRBD2 (5 bases each). Trimming took off 3 bases at V and 4 bases at J, with 10 bases between the two ends. Germline V gives CDR1 SEHNR, CDR2 FQNEAQ (reference sequence). The CDR3 has 13 amino acids. CDR3 residues: CASSLGPDYEQYF. The CDR3 DNA reads as TGTGCCAGCAGCTTGGGACCAGATTACGAGCAGTACTTC.

The chain recombines TRBV27 with TRBJ2-7; D gene unclear. V was pared by 0 bases and J by 3 bases, with 9 bases between. CDR1 is MNHEY, CDR2 SMNVEV, per germline (reference sequence). The CDR3 length is 14 residues. CDR3: CASSLSPRVYEQYF. The CDR3, as DNA: TGTGCCAGCAGTTTATCCCCCAGAGTCTACGAGCAGTACTTC.

The chain recombines TRBV19 with TRBJ2-2; D is possibly TRBD1 (6 bases). The V gene lost 5 bases and the J gene lost 4 bases, with 8 bases spanning the gap. This CDR3 has 13 amino acids. Germline-derived CDR1 and CDR2 are LNHDA and SQIVND (reference sequence). The CDR3 bases are TGTGCCAGTAGTTTCAGGGGCACCGGGGAGCTGTTTTTT. It yields the protein CASSFRGTGELFF.

The CDR3: CASSYFTGASYNEQFF. As DNA, the CDR3 is TGCGCCAGCAGCTACTTTACAGGGGCCTCCTACAATGAGCAGTTCTTC. The chain combines TRBV5-1 with TRBJ2-1, with 7 bases matching TRBD1. With V trimmed by 3 bases and J by 0 bases, 6 bases remained unmatched. The CDR3 totals 16 residues. Germline V CDR1 and CDR2: SGHRS, YFSETQ.

The V gene is TRBV5-1, the J gene TRBJ2-6, with a tentative D call TRBD2 (5 bases). Germline CDR1 reads SGHRS; CDR2 reads YFSETQ. This CDR3 has 19 amino acids. Trimming took 0 bases from V and 0 from J, leaving 16 bases between them. The CDR3 protein is CASSLEVGLPSSGANVLTF. In DNA, the CDR3 is TGCGCCAGCAGCTTGGAGGTAGGACTTCCCAGCTCTGGGGCCAACGTCCTGACTTTC.

The rearrangement uses TRBV6-5 and TRBJ1-4, with TRBD1 matching 10 bases. Germline trimming cut 4 bases from V and 8 bases from J; bases unmatched to any gene: 7. The germline gives CDR1 MNHEY, CDR2 SVGAGI. The CDR3 has 15 residues. This chain's CDR3 is CASSLNRDRGEKLFF. The CDR3 nucleotides read TGTGCCAGCAGTTTAAACCGGGACAGGGGCGAAAAACTGTTTTTT.

The chain links TRBV18 to TRBJ2-3; 8 bases match TRBD1. The V and J ends lost 1 base and 4 bases, in that order; junction bases with no gene match: 7. Germline V CDR1 and CDR2: KGHSH, LQKENI. There are 16 residues in the CDR3. The CDR3 is CASSPLGRTGPDTQYF. In DNA, the CDR3 is TGTGCCAGCTCACCACTAGGAAGGACAGGGCCAGATACGCAGTATTTT.

The chain uses TRBV15 and TRBJ2-7; D call uncertain. The CDR3 runs to 14 residues. V shed 5 bases and J shed 0 bases, with 11 bases lying between them. In germline, CDR1 is LNHNV, CDR2 YYDKDF (reference sequence). CDR3 coding DNA: TGTGCCACCAGCCCAATGGGCAACTCCTACGAGCAGTACTTC. Its translation is CATSPMGNSYEQYF.

The chain combines TRBV28 with TRBJ2-5; 10 positions agree with TRBD2. CDR1 MDHEN and CDR2 SYDVKM come from the germline V gene. Germline trimming cut 8 bases from V and 4 bases from J; bases unmatched to any gene: 16. This CDR3 has 17 amino acids. CDR3 sequence: CASSRLAGVSPPETQYF. The CDR3 DNA reads TGTGCCAGCTCCCGGCTAGCGGGAGTATCGCCCCCAGAGACCCAGTACTTC.

This sequence joins TRBV28 and TRBJ2-7; no definite D call. The CDR3 runs 14 residues. The V gene's germline CDR1 is MDHEN and CDR2 SYDVKM. Trimming left V 6 bases short and J 0 bases short, with 12 bases between. The CDR3 DNA sequence: TGTGCCAGCAGATCGACCGGTTCCTCCTACGAGCAGTACTTC. Its translation: CASRSTGSSYEQYF.

This clone came up once. This chain links TRBV5-4 with TRBJ2-5; D is unclear. Germline V gives CDR1 SGHNT, CDR2 YYREEE (reference sequence). Trimming cost V 0 bases and J 2 bases, with 8 bases left between them. The CDR3 length is 14 residues. The CDR3 loop is CASSLGRKQETQYF. For the CDR3, the DNA is TGTGCCAGCAGCTTGGGCCGGAAGCAAGAGACCCAGTACTTC.

The rearrangement links TRBV9 to TRBJ2-1, with D possibly matching TRBD2 (5 bases). CDR3 length equals 17 residues. V dropped 0 bases and J dropped 8 bases, with 21 bases sitting between them. In germline, CDR1 is SGDLS, CDR2 YYNGEE. The CDR3, as DNA: TGTGCCAGCAGCGTAGCCTCGGGATCTCCCTCGTTCTATGAGCAGTTCTTC. As protein: CASSVASGSPSFYEQFF. Supplemented by reference TRBV9 and TRBJ2-1, the full variable domain reads DSGVTQTPKHLITATGQRVTLRCSPRSGDLSVYWYQQSLDQGLQFLIQYYNGEERAKGNILERFSAQQFPDLHSELNLSSLELGDSALYFCASSVASGSPSFYEQFFGPGTRLTVL.

The chain links TRBV9 to TRBJ2-1; 8 bases fit TRBD2. J lost 6 bases, V lost 1 base, and 3 bases had no gene match. Germline V gene sequence: CDR1 SGDLS, CDR2 YYNGEE. The CDR3 length is 14 residues. CDR3 protein: CASSVRGTSNEQFF. CDR3 nucleotide sequence: TGTGCCAGCAGCGTACGTGGGACTAGCAATGAGCAGTTCTTC.

This clone was found a few times. The chain has TRBV28 and TRBJ1-1; no clear D gene. V dropped 5 bases and J dropped 6 bases, with 16 bases sitting between them. The CDR3 spans 14 residues. Per germline, CDR1 MDHEN and CDR2 SYDVKM. The CDR3 here is CASSALSGRAEAFF. The CDR3 nucleotides read TGTGCCAGCAGTGCATTGAGTGGAAGGGCTGAAGCTTTCTTT.

The J gene is TRBJ1-3, the V gene TRBV6-5; D uncertain. Germline V gene lookup returns CDR1 MNHEY and CDR2 SVGAGI. The CDR3 is 15 amino acids. Trimming took 2 bases from V and 0 from J, leaving 8 bases between them. CDR3 DNA: TGTGCCAGCAGTTACAACGTTGACTCTGGAAACACCATATATTTT. It yields the protein CASSYNVDSGNTIYF.

The count of this clone is one. The chain uses TRBV6-5 and TRBJ2-7; TRBD2 might be the D (7 bases). This CDR3 comprises 15 residues. Germline CDR1 is MNHEY and CDR2 is SVGAGI. V was shortened by 4 bases and J by 4 bases, with 17 bases between the two germline ends. The CDR3 bases are TGTGCCAGCAGTTCACCTGGGGGGGGGCTGTACGAGCAGTACTTC. Translating gives CASSSPGGGLYEQYF.

The V gene is TRBV11-2, the J gene TRBJ2-1, with no clear D. The CDR3 sequence is 12 residues long. V was shortened by 1 base and J by 7 bases, with 5 bases between the two germline ends. Germline-derived CDR1 and CDR2 are SGHAT and FQNNGV. CDR3: CASSLVFNEQFF. The DNA for the CDR3 is TGTGCCAGCAGCTTAGTGTTTAATGAGCAGTTCTTC.

The CDR3 nucleotides read TGTGCCAGCAGTTCCCCCCTCGGGACTGCCGGGGAGCTGTTTTTT. It encodes CASSSPLGTAGELFF. The chain joins TRBV27 to TRBJ2-2, with D perhaps TRBD2 (6 bases). Trimming cost V 4 bases and J 6 bases, with 15 bases left between them. The CDR3 contains 15 residues. CDR1 is MNHEY and CDR2 is SMNVEV in the germline V gene (reference sequence).

The chain has TRBV19 and TRBJ2-5; D may be TRBD2 (5 bases). The J call may be faulty, since TRBJ2-7 better matches the DNA end. The CDR3 runs 15 residues. CDR1 LNHDA and CDR2 SQIVND come from the germline V gene (reference sequence). The CDR3 protein is CASQRTLAALGEQYF. CDR3 bases: TGTGCCAGCCAAAGGACGCTAGCTGCCTTAGGCGAGCAGTACTTC.

DNA of the CDR3: TGTGCCATCAGGGAAGCCGGGACTAGCGGCCGAGGGGCTTACAATGAGCAGTTCTTC. Translation gives CAIREAGTSGRGAYNEQFF. The chain has TRBV10-3 and TRBJ2-1; the match to TRBD2 covers 11 bases. The length of the CDR3 is 19 residues. The ends lost 6 bases at V and 4 bases at J; junction bases unmatched: 17. Germline CDR1 is ENHRY and CDR2 is SYGVKD.

This chain connects TRBV28 to TRBJ2-3, with 7 positions matching TRBD1. V was pared by 7 bases and J by 5 bases, with 15 bases of the junction left unmatched. CDR1 is MDHEN, CDR2 SYDVKM, per germline. The CDR3 has 16 residues. The CDR3 DNA sequence: TGTGCCAGCATCCTTCGGCGGACAGGTTCTGGAGATACGCAGTATTTT. Translation gives CASILRRTGSGDTQYF.

This chain connects TRBV28 to TRBJ2-1; the match to TRBD2 covers 12 bases. In germline, CDR1 is MDHEN, CDR2 SYDVKM. V lost 5 bases to trimming and J lost 6 bases; unmatched junction nucleotides: 20. The CDR3 loop spans 20 amino acids. The CDR3 region is CASSPNPGLAGPHSGNEQFF. The CDR3 DNA reads as TGTGCCAGCAGTCCCAACCCCGGACTAGCGGGACCCCATTCTGGCAATGAGCAGTTCTTC.

This chain connects TRBV28 to TRBJ1-5, with D perhaps matching TRBD1 (6 bases). With 6 bases removed from V and 6 bases from J, the gap between germline ends came to 15 bases. The CDR3 length is 14 residues. The germline gives CDR1 MDHEN, CDR2 SYDVKM. CDR3 nucleotides: TGTGCCAGCAGCAAAAGGGGGGGAGCTCAGCCCCAGCATTTT. Translated, it gives CASSKRGGAQPQHF.